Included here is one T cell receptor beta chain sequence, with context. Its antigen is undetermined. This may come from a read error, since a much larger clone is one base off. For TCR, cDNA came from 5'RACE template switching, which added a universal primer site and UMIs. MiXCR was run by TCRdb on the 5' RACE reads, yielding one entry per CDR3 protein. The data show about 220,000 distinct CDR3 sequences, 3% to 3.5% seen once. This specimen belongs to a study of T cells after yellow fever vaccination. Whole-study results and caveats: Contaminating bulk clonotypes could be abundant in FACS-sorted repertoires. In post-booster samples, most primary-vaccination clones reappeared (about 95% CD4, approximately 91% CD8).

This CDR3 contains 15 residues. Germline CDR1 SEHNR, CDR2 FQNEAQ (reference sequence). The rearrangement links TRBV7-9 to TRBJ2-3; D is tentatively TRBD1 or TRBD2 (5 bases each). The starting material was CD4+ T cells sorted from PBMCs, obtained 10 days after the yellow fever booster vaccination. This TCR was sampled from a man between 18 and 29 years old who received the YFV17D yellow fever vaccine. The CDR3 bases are TGTGCCAGCAACCCCAAAGCCGGGGCGACAGATACGGAGTATTTT. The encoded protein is CASNPKAGATDTEYF. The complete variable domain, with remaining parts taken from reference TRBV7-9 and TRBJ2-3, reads DTGVSQNPRHKITKRGQNVTFRCDPISEHNRLYWYRQTLGQGPEFLTYFQNEAQLEKSRLLSDRFSAERPKGSFSTLEIQRTEQGDSAMYLCASNPKAGATDTEYFGPGTRLTVL.